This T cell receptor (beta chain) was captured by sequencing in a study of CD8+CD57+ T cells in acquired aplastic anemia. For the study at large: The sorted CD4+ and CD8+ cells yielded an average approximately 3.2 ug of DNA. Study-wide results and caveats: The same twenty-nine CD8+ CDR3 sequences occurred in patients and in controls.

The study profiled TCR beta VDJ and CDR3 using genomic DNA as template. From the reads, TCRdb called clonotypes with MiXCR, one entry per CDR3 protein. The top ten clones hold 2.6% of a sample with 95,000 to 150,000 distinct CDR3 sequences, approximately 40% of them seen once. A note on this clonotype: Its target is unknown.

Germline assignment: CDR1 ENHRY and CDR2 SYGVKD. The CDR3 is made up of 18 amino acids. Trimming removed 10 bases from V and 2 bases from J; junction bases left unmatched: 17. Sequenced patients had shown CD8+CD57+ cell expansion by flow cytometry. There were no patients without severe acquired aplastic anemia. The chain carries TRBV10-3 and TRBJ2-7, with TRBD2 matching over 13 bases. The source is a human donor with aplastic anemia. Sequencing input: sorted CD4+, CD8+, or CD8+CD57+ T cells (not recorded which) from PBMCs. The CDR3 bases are TGTGCCAGCATTAGACTAGCGGGGGGAAATTTATCCCCCTACGAGCAGTACTTC. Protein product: CASIRLAGGNLSPYEQYF.